The source of this T cell receptor (beta chain) is a study of T-cell memory formation after mild COVID-19. The CDR3 runs to 15 residues. After removal of 5 bases from V and 5 bases from J, the junction contained 9 bases not matched to a gene. Germline CDR1 reads SEHNR; CDR2 reads FQNEAQ (reference sequence). TCRdb reanalysed the 5' RACE reads using MiXCR and keeps one entry per CDR3 protein. The sample carries 310,000 or so distinct CDR3 sequences, about 15% recorded once. The chain is built from TRBV7-9 and TRBJ2-5, with 9 bases aligning to TRBD2. Sequencing was carried out using PBMCs or a T cell subset sorted from them (not recorded which). The source is a man between 18 and 35 years old who had mild COVID-19 (a few samples of this study predate the infection). Cell type and time point are not known. Here the CDR3 reads CASSPPASGAETQYF. CDR3 in DNA: TGTGCCAGCAGCCCCCCGGCTAGCGGGGCCGAGACCCAGTACTTC.